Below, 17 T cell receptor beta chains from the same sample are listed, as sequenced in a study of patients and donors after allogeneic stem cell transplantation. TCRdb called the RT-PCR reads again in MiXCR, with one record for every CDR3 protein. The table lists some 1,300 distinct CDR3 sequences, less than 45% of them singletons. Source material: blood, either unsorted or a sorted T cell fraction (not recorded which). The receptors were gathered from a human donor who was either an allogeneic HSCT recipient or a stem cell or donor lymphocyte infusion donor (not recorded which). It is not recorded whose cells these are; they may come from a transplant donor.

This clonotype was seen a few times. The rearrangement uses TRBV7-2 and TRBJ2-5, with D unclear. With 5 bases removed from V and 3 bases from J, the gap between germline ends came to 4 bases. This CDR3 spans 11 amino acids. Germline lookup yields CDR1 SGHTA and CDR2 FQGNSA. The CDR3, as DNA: TGTGCCAGCAGCAGGAAAGAGACCCAGTACTTC. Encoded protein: CASSRKETQYF.

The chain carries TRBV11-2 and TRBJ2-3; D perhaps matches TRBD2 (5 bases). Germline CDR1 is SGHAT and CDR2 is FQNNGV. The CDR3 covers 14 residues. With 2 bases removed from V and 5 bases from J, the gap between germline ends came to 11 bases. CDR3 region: CASSLTSSRDTQYF. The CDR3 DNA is TGTGCCAGCAGCTTAACTAGTTCCCGAGATACGCAGTATTTT. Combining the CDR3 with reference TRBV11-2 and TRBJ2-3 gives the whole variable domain EAGVAQSPRYKIIEKRQSVAFWCNPISGHATLYWYQQILGQGPKLLIQFQNNGVVDDSQLPKDRFSAERLKGVDSTLKIQPAKLEDSAVYLCASSLTSSRDTQYFGPGTRLTVL.

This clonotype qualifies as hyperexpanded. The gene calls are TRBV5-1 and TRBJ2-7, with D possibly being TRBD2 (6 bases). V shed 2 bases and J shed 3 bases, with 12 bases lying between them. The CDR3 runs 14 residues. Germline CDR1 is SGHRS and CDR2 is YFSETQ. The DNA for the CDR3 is TGCGCCAGCAGCTTCGGCGTAGCGGACTACGAGCAGTACTTC. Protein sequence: CASSFGVADYEQYF.

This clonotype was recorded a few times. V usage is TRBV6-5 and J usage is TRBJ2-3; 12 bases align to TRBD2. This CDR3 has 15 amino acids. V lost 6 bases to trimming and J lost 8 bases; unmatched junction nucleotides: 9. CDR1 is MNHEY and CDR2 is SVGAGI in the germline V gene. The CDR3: CASSLSSGRAGTQYF. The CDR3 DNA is TGTGCCAGCAGCTTATCTAGCGGGAGGGCGGGTACGCAGTATTTT.

Here the CDR3 DNA reads TGCAGCGCCATCGCTAGTACGGACTATGGCTACACCTTC. Its translation: CSAIASTDYGYTF. The V and J genes are TRBV29-1 and TRBJ1-2; the D is unclear. The germline CDR1 and CDR2 sequences are SQVTM and ANQGSEA. V lost 7 bases to trimming and J lost 3 bases, with 15 bases between them. The CDR3 totals 13 residues.

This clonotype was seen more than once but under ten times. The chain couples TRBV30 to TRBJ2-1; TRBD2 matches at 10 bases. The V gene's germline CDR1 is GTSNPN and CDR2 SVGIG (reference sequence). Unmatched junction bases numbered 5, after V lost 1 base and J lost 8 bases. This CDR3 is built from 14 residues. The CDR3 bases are TGTGCCTGGAGTGATATAGCGGGAGGCTATGAGCAGTTCTTC. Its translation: CAWSDIAGGYEQFF.

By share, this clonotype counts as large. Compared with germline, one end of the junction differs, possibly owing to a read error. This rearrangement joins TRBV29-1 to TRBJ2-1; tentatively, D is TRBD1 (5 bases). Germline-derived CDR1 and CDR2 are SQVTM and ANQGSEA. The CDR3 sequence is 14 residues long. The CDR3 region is CSVEGQGVRNEQFF. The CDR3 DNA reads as TGCAGCGTCGAAGGTCAAGGGGTGAGGAATGAGCAGTTCTTC.

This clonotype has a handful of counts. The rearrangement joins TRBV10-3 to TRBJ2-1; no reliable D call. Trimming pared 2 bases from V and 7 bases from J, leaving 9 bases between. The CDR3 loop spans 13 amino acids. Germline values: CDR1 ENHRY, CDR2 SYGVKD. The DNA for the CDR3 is TGTGCCATCAGTGAGAACTCTGTGAATGAGCAGTTCTTC. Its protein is CAISENSVNEQFF.

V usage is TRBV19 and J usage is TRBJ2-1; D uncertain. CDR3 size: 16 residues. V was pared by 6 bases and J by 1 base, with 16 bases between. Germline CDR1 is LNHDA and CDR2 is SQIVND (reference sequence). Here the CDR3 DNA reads TGTGCCAGTAGCCCCAACAATAGACGGTCCTACAATGAGCAGTTCTTC. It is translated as CASSPNNRRSYNEQFF.

DNA of the CDR3: TGCGCCAGCAGCCAAGGGCAGAGCTCCTACAATGAGCAGTTCTTC. It translates to CASSQGQSSYNEQFF. The genes are TRBV4-1 and TRBJ2-1; unclear D gene. The V end lost 1 base, the J end lost 0 bases, and 7 bases lay between the germline ends. Germline V gene sequence: CDR1 MGHRA, CDR2 YSYEKL. The CDR3 contains 15 residues.

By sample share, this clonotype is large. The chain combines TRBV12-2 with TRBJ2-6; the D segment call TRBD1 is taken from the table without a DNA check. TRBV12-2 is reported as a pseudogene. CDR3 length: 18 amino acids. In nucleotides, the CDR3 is TGTGCAAGTCGCCCCGGAGGTGGACTGACCTCTGGGGCCAACGTCCTGACTTTC. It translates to CASRPGGGLTSGANVLTF.

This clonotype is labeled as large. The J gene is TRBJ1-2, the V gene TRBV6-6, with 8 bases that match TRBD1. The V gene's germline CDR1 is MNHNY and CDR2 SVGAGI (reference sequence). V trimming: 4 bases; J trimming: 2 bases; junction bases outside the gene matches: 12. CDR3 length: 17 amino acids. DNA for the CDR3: TGTGCCAGCAGTTCCCCACCCGGGACAGGCACCAACTATGGCTACACCTTC. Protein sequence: CASSSPPGTGTNYGYTF.

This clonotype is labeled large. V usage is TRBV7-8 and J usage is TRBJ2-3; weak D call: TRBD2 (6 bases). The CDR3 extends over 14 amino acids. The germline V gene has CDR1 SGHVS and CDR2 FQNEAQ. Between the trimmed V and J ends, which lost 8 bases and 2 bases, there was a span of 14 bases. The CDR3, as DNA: TGTGCCAGCCTGCGGGGATCCTTCACAGATACGCAGTATTTT. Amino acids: CASLRGSFTDTQYF.

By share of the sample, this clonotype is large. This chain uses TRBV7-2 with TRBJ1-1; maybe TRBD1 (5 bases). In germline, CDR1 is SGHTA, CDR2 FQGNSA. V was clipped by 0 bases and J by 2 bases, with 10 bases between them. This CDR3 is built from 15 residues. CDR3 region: CASSLAGQRNTEAFF. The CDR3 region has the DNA TGTGCCAGCAGCTTAGCAGGACAAAGAAACACTGAAGCTTTCTTT.

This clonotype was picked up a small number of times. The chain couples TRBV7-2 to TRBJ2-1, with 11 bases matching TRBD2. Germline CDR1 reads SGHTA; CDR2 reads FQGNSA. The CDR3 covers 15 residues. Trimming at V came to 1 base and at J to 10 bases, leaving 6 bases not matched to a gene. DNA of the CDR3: TGTGCCAGCAGCTTAGAGCCTAGCGGGAGGAGGGAGCAGTTCTTC. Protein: CASSLEPSGRREQFF. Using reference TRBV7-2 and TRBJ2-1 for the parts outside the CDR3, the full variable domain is GAGVSQSPSNKVTEKGKDVELRCDPISGHTALYWYRQSLGQGLEFLIYFQGNSAPDKSGLPSDRFSAERTGGSVSTLTIQRTQQEDSAVYLCASSLEPSGRREQFFGPGTRLTVL.

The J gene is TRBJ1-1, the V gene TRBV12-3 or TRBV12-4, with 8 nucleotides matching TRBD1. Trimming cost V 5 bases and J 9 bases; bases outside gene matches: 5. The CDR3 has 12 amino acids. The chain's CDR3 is CASSPRTGKAFF. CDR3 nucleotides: TGTGCCAGCAGTCCGCGGACAGGGAAAGCTTTCTTT.

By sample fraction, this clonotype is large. In DNA, the CDR3 is TGTGCCAGCAGCTTAGGGAGGGGCACAGATACGCAGTATTTT. Translated: CASSLGRGTDTQYF. The chain joins TRBV7-2 to TRBJ2-3; D perhaps matches TRBD2 (6 bases). The ends were cut back, 1 base at V and 1 base at J, with 6 bases in the middle. Germline values: CDR1 SGHTA, CDR2 FQGNSA. The CDR3 contains 14 residues.